Below, one T cell receptor (beta chain) is given with its context. The antigen remains unidentified. As to time point: cycle 4 day 1 (C4D1), after 5 to 7 weeks of nivolumab. There was relapse after autologous stem cell transplantation in every patient, and there was variation in brentuximab vedotin exposure. This sample was taken from a study of PD-1 blockade in classical Hodgkin lymphoma. Study conclusions and caveats: A reduction in baseline TCR diversity was reportedly seen in newly diagnosed patients relative to healthy donors. Among the patients, those starting nivolumab under 1 year after ASCT were excluded.

Sequencing used immunoSEQ multiplex PCR; TCRdb keeps in-frame clones, though not all of them. The sample carries roughly 20,000 clones, about 80% recorded once. This clonotype was obtained from a human donor with classical Hodgkin lymphoma. Sequencing used peripheral blood mononuclear cells (PBMCs), obtained before the fourth cycle of nivolumab.

The CDR3 DNA reads TGTGCCTGGAGTGTACCGCGGGGGACCCAGTACTTC. It specifies CAWSVPRGTQYF. The rearrangement links TRBV30 to TRBJ2-5; D is possibly TRBD2 (6 bases). Between the trimmed V and J ends, which lost 0 bases and 7 bases, there was a span of 9 bases. The CDR3 length is 12 residues. Germline CDR1 is GTSNPN and CDR2 is SVGIG (reference sequence).